This TCR beta chain was sequenced for a study of T cells in Graves' hyperthyroidism and ophthalmopathy. Study-wide results and limits: Researchers report that a 13 V-J model separated ophthalmopathy from stable hyperthyroidism. Blood also carried most thyroid clonotypes expanded above 0.001. Ophthalmopathy, as predicted by the model, came a median approximately 5.9 months after the prediction.

There were TCR beta CDR3 regions amplified from RNA transcripts. A set of HTBI primers served as the primers for a first-round RT-PCR of the TCR CDR3. Each CDR3 protein gets one entry after TCRdb re-called the multiplex PCR reads with MiXCR. Of around 430,000 distinct CDR3 sequences in the sample, just under 15% are singletons; the top ten hold less than 35%. There are 14 residues in the CDR3. CDR1 is SGHTA and CDR2 is FQGNSA in the germline V gene. The junction had 7 bases not matched to a gene; V was cut back by 7 bases and J by 3 bases. Comment on this clonotype: Its target is not known. Since a much larger clone is just one base distant, this may be a read error.

The sequencing input was blood. This receptor was identified in a woman in her 30s with Graves' hyperthyroidism. The V call is TRBV7-2, the J call TRBJ1-1; 8 nucleotides align to TRBD1. The CDR3 reads CASNGYRGDTEAFF. In nucleotides, the CDR3 is TGTGCCAGCAACGGATACAGGGGGGACACTGAAGCTTTCTTT.